Listed below are T cell receptor beta chains from one sample, sequenced in a study of blood T cell repertoires in COVID-19. Only in-frame clones appear in the TCRdb table, and some are missing; sequencing was by immunoSEQ multiplex PCR. The data show about 190,000 clones, around four fifths seen once. Sequencing was done on a sample of peripheral blood. The receptors were gathered from a human donor in a cohort sampled during active COVID-19. Each CDR3 is given with its conserved first and last residue. D genes are given only for firm matches. Rows give clone size only sometimes, using once, few, many, or a class for an expanded clone.

j_call clone_size v_call d_call cdr3_nt cdr3_aa
TRBJ1-4 . TRBV29-1 . TGCAGCGGCAGGGGCTATTCGAGTGAAAAACTGTTTTTT CSGRGYSSEKLFF
TRBJ2-1 . TRBV30 . TGTGCCTGGAGTGGGCAGGGCATTGAGCAGTTCTTC CAWSGQGIEQFF
TRBJ1-2 . TRBV14 . TGTGCCAGCAGCCAAGAAACAGGGGGCTACACCTTC CASSQETGGYTF
TRBJ2-2 . TRBV3-1/TRBV3-2 TRBD1 TGTGCCAGCAGCCCCCGGGACAGCATAACCGGGGAGCTGTTTTTT CASSPRDSITGELFF
TRBJ2-7 once TRBV29-1 . TGCAGCGTTGGGGGGCGCAGTTACGAGCAGTACTTC CSVGGRSYEQYF
TRBJ2-2 . TRBV24-1 TRBD1 TGTGCCACTTCCCGCCCAGGACAGGGGTTCACCGGGGAGCTGTTTTTT CATSRPGQGFTGELFF
TRBJ1-3 . TRBV5-4 TRBD1 TGTGCCAGCAGCTTAGACAGGGGTGCTGGAAACACCATATATTTT CASSLDRGAGNTIYF
TRBJ2-2 once TRBV11-2 TRBD2 TGTGCCAGCAGCACCACTAGCGGGACCTACACCGGGGAGCTGTTTTTT CASSTTSGTYTGELFF
TRBJ2-2 . TRBV18 . TGTGCCAGCTCACCGAGGTTGACGGACACCGGGGAGCTGTTTTTT CASSPRLTDTGELFF
TRBJ2-2 . TRBV6-5 TRBD2 TGTGCCAGCAGCAGGAGCGGGGGGGCGGTCGGGGAGCTGTTTTTT CASSRSGGAVGELFF
TRBJ2-7 . TRBV7-2 . TGTGCCAGCAGCCGCGACTTTTACGAGCAGTACTTC CASSRDFYEQYF
TRBJ1-1 . TRBV5-1 TRBD1 TGCGCCAGCAGCTGGGGGACAGGGGATCGCACTGAAGCTTTCTTT CASSWGTGDRTEAFF
TRBJ2-7 . TRBV5-4 TRBD1 TGTGCCAGCAGCCTCGGAGGGACAGGCTCCACCGAGCAGTACTTC CASSLGGTGSTEQYF
TRBJ2-2 . TRBV6-4 . TGTGCCAGCAGTGACGACACAGCCACCGGGGAGCTGTTTTTT CASSDDTATGELFF
TRBJ1-1 . TRBV2 . TGTGCCAGCAGTTTGGACGAGCAGGGAGGCACTGAAGCTTTCTTT CASSLDEQGGTEAFF
TRBJ1-2 . TRBV5-1 . TGCGCCAGCAGCCCCGACAGGATCTATGGCTACACCTTC CASSPDRIYGYTF
TRBJ1-3 few TRBV7-6 . TGTGCCAGCAGCTGGACAGTTGGAAACACCATATATTTT CASSWTVGNTIYF
TRBJ2-1 once TRBV5-1 TRBD1 TGCGCCAGCAGCACCACGGACAGGAGTGAGCAGTTCTTC CASSTTDRSEQFF
TRBJ2-7 once TRBV28 . TGTGCCAGCACTACTCCAGGGGGGCCTTCCTACGAGCAGTACTTC CASTTPGGPSYEQYF
TRBJ2-1 once TRBV28 . TGTGCCAGCAGTTGGGCCTCGAACAATGAGCAGTTCTTC CASSWASNNEQFF
TRBJ1-2 . TRBV6-5 . TGTGCCAGCAGTTACGAGTCGCCAGGTGATAATGGCTACACCTTC CASSYESPGDNGYTF
TRBJ1-6 . TRBV2 . TGTGCCAGCAGTGAACGCCGCGGGGTTAATAATTCACCCCTCCACTTT CASSERRGVNNSPLHF
TRBJ2-6 . TRBV18 TRBD2 TGTGCCAGCTCACCAGCCAGGGAGGGGTCTGGGGCCAACGTCCTGACTTTC CASSPAREGSGANVLTF
TRBJ2-7 . TRBV6-6 TRBD2 TGTGCCAGCAGTTCCCCTAGGATAGCGGGGGATTACGAGCAGTACTTC CASSSPRIAGDYEQYF
TRBJ2-7 . TRBV2 TRBD2 TGTGCCAGCAGTCCTGGACTAGCCCGCGAGCAGTACTTC CASSPGLAREQYF
TRBJ2-2 . TRBV5-1 TRBD2 TGCGCCAGCAGCTTGAGACTAGCGGGGGCCGACGGGGAGCTGTTTTTT CASSLRLAGADGELFF
TRBJ2-3 . TRBV19 TRBD2 TGTGCCAGTAGTACAACTAGCGGGAACACAGATACGCAGTATTTT CASSTTSGNTDTQYF
TRBJ1-5 few TRBV2 . TGTGCCAGCAGTTCGGGACAACGTAGCAATCAGCCCCAGCATTTT CASSSGQRSNQPQHF
TRBJ2-3 . TRBV29-1 . TGCAGCGTTTCCATAGCTAGCACAGATACGCAGTATTTT CSVSIASTDTQYF
TRBJ1-4 . TRBV19 . TGTGCCAGTAGTCTGACAGGAGGCGCCGTGGGGATGTTTTTT CASSLTGGAVGMFF
TRBJ1-6 . TRBV3-1/TRBV3-2 TRBD1 TGTGCCAGCAGCTCCAGGGGGGCCTCTTCACCCCTCCACTTT CASSSRGASSPLHF
TRBJ1-2 . TRBV27 TRBD1 TGTGCCAGCGGTCGACAGGGGCGTATCTATGGCTACACCTTC CASGRQGRIYGYTF
TRBJ2-2 . TRBV9 . TGTGCCAGCAGCGCCAATAGACAGCAGGGAAAACAAATAGTCGGGGAGCTGTTTTTT CASSANRQQGKQIVGELFF
TRBJ2-3 . TRBV24-1 TRBD2 TGTGCCACCCAACCGCGGGGGGCCCGCACAGATACGCAGTATTTT CATQPRGARTDTQYF
TRBJ2-3 . TRBV5-1 TRBD1 TGCGCCAGCAGCACGGGACAGAGTACAGATACGCAGTATTTT CASSTGQSTDTQYF
TRBJ2-1 . TRBV28 . TGTGCCAGCAGTGGCGGGCTGTTGGGAACCTACAATGAGCAGTTCTTC CASSGGLLGTYNEQFF
TRBJ2-7 . TRBV24-1 TRBD1 TGTGCCACCAGTGAACGGGACAGGTACGAGCAGTACTTC CATSERDRYEQYF
TRBJ1-1 once TRBV9 . TGTGCCAGCAGCGTATTTCCGGAGGGAACTGAAGCTTTCTTT CASSVFPEGTEAFF
TRBJ2-7 few TRBV21-1 . TGTGCCAGCAGCAACCTCGGCAGGGCCTACGAGCAGTACTTC CASSNLGRAYEQYF
TRBJ1-5 . TRBV19 . TGTGCCAGTAGTGCGACAAGTTATCAGCCCCAGCATTTT CASSATSYQPQHF
TRBJ1-5 . TRBV28 TRBD1 TGTGCCAGCAGTTTATCAGGGGGTAATCAGCCCCAGCATTTT CASSLSGGNQPQHF
TRBJ1-5 . TRBV2 . TGTGCCAGCAATGGGCAACCCCTCACCAATCAGCCCCAGCATTTT CASNGQPLTNQPQHF
TRBJ2-3 . TRBV19 TRBD2 TGTGCCAGTAGTATAGCCCGACTAGCCGGCACAGATACGCAGTATTTT CASSIARLAGTDTQYF
TRBJ2-5 . TRBV5-1 . TGCGCCAGCAGCTTGGGGACGGGAAAAGAGACCCAGTACTTC CASSLGTGKETQYF
TRBJ2-5 . TRBV11-2 TRBD2 TGTGCCAGCAGCTTAGGACTAGCGGAAACCCAAGAGACCCAGTACTTC CASSLGLAETQETQYF
TRBJ1-6 once TRBV27 . TGTGCCAGCGTTCCACAGGGCCGGGGTTCACCCCTCCACTTT CASVPQGRGSPLHF
TRBJ1-2 . TRBV30 TRBD1 TGTGCCTGGAGCCGCACCAGACAGGGCGACTTAAATGGCTACACCTTC CAWSRTRQGDLNGYTF
TRBJ1-2 . TRBV24-1 TRBD1 TGTGCCACCAGAATACAGACCCGGGACAGGGTGTTAAATGGCTACACCTTC CATRIQTRDRVLNGYTF
TRBJ2-7 . TRBV3-1/TRBV3-2 TRBD2 TGTGCCAGCAGCCAAGTCCCCTTACTAGCGGGAGTATCCTACGAGCAGTACTTC CASSQVPLLAGVSYEQYF
TRBJ1-2 . TRBV19 . TGTGCCAGTGGGGGACTGTATGGCTACACCTTC CASGGLYGYTF
TRBJ1-2 . TRBV7-3 . TGTGCCAGCAGCTTATCCCCAAATAACTATGGCTACACCTTC CASSLSPNNYGYTF
TRBJ1-5 . TRBV4-2 TRBD1 TGTGCCAGCAGCCAAAGGGGGACAGGGGATCAGCCCCAGCATTTT CASSQRGTGDQPQHF